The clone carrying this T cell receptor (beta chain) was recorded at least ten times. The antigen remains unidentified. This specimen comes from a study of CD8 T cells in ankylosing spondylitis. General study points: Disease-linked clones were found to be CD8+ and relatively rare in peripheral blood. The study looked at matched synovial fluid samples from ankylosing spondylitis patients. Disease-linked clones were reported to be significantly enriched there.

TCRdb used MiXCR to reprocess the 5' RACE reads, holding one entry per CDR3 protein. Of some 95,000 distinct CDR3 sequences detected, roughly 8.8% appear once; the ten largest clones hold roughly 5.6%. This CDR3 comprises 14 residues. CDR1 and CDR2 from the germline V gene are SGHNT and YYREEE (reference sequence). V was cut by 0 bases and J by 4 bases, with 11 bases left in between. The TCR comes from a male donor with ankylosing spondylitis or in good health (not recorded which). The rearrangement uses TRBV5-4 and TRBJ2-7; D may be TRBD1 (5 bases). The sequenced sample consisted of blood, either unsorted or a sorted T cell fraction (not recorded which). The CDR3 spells CASSLAGIPYEQYF. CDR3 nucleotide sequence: TGTGCCAGCAGCTTGGCAGGGATTCCTTACGAGCAGTACTTC.